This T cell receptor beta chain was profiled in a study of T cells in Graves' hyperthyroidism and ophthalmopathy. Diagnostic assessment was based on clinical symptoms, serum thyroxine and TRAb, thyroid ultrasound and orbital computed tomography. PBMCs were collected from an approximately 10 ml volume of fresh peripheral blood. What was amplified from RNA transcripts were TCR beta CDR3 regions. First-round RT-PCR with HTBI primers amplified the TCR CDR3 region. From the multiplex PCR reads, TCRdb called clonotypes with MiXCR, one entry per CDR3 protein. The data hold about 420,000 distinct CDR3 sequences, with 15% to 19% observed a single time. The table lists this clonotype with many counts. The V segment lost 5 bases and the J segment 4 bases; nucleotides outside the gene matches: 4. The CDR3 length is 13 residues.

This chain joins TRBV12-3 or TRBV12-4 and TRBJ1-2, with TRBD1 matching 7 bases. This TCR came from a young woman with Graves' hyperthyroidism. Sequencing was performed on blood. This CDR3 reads CASSLGQPYGYTF. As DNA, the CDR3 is TGTGCCAGCAGTCTGGGACAGCCCTATGGCTACACCTTC.